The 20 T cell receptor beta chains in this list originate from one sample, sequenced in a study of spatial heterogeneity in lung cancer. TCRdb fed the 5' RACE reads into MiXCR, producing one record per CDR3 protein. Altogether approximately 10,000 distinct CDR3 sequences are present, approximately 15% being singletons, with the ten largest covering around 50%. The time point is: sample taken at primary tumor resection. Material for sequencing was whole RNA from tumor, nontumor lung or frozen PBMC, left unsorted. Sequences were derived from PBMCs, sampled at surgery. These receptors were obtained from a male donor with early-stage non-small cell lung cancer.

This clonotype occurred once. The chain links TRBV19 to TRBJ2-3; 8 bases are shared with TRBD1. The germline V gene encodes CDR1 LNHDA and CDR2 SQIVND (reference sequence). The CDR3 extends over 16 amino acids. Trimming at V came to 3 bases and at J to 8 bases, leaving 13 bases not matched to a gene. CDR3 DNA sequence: TGTGCCAGTAGTATCGTCGGACAGGGAAACTCAGCTACGCAGTATTTT. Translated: CASSIVGQGNSATQYF.

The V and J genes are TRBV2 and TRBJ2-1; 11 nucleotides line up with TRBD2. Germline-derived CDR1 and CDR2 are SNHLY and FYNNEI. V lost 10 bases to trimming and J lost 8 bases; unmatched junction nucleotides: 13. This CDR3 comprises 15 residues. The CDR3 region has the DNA TGTGCCAACCCATCGACTAGCGGGAACCTTGATGAGCAGTTCTTC. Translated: CANPSTSGNLDEQFF.

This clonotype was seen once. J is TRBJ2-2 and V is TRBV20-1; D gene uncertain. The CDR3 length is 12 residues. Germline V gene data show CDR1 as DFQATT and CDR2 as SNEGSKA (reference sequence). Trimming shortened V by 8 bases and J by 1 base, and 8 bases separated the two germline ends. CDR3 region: CSPWRNTGELFF. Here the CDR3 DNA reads TGCAGTCCCTGGAGGAACACCGGGGAGCTGTTTTTT.

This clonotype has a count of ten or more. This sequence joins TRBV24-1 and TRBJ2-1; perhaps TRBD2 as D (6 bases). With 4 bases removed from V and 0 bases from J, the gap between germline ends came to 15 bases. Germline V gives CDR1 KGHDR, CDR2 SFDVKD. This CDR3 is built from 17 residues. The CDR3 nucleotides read TGTGCCACCAGTGAGCAGCGGGCCGGTGGCTCCTACAATGAGCAGTTCTTC. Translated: CATSEQRAGGSYNEQFF.

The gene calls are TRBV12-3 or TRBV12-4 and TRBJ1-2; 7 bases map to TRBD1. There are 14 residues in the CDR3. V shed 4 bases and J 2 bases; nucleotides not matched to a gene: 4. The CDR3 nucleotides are TGTGCCAGCAGTTCCCAGACAGGGAACTATGGCTACACCTTC. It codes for CASSSQTGNYGYTF.

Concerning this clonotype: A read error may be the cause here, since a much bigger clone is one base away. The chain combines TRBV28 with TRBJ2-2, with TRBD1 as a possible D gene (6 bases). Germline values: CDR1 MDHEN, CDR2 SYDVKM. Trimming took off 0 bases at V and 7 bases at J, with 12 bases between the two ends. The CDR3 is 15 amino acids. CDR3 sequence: CASSLWGTWLGELFF. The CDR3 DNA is TGTGCCAGCAGTTTATGGGGGACATGGCTCGGGGAGCTGTTTTTT.

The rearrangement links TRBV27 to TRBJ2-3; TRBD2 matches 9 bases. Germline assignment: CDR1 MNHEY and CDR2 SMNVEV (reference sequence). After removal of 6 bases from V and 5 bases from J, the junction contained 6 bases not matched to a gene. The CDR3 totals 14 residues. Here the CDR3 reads CASRKAGGKDTQYF. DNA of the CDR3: TGTGCCAGCAGAAAAGCGGGAGGTAAAGATACGCAGTATTTT.

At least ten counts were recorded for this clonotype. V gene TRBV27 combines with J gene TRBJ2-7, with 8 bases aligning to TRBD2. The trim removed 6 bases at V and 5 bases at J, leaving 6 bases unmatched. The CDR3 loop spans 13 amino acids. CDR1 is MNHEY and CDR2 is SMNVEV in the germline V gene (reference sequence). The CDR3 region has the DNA TGTGCCAGCAGGCGGGGGGCCGTGGACGAGCAGTACTTC. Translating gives CASRRGAVDEQYF.

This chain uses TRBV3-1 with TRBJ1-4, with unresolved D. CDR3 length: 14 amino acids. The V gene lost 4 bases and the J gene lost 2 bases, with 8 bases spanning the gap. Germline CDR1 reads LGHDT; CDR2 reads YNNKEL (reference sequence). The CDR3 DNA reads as TGTGCCAGCAGCCGCGGAACGACTAATGAAAAACTGTTTTTT. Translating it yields CASSRGTTNEKLFF.

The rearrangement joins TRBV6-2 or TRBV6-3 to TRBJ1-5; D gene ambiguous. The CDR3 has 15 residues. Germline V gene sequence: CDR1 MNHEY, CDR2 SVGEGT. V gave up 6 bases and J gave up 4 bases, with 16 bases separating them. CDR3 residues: CASRWGTQRNQPQHF. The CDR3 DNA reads TGTGCCAGCAGGTGGGGTACACAAAGGAATCAGCCCCAGCATTTT.

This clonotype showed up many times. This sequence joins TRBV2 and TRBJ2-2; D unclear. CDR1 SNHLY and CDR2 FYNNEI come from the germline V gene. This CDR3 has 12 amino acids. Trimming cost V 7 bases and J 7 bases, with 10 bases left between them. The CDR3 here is CASTVKGGELFF. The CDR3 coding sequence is TGTGCCAGCACTGTGAAGGGCGGGGAGCTGTTTTTT.

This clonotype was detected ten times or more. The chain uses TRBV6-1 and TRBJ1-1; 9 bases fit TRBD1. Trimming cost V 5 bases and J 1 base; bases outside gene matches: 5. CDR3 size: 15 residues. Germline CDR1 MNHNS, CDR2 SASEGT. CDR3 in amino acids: CASSKSGQGNTEAFF. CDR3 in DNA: TGTGCCAGCAGTAAATCGGGACAGGGGAACACTGAAGCTTTCTTT.

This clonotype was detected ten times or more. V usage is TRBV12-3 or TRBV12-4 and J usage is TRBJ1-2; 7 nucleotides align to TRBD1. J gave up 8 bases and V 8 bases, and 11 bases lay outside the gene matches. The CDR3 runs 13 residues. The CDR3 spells CASGPGQMFGYTF. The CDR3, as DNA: TGTGCCAGCGGGCCGGGACAGATGTTCGGCTACACCTTC.

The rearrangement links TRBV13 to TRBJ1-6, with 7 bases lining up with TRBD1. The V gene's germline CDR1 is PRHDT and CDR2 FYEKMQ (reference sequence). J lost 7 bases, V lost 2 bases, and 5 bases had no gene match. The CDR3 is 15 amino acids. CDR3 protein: CASSLRTGLNSPLHF. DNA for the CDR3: TGTGCCAGCAGCTTACGGACAGGTTTGAATTCACCCCTCCACTTT.

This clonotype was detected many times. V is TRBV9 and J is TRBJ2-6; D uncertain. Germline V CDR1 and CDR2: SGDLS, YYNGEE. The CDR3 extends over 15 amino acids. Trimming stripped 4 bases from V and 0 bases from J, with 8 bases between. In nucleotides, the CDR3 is TGTGCCAGCAGCCCCCAGAGCTCTGGGGCCAACGTCCTGACTTTC. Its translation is CASSPQSSGANVLTF. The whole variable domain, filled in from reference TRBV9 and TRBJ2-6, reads DSGVTQTPKHLITATGQRVTLRCSPRSGDLSVYWYQQSLDQGLQFLIQYYNGEERAKGNILERFSAQQFPDLHSELNLSSLELGDSALYFCASSPQSSGANVLTFGAGSRLTVL.

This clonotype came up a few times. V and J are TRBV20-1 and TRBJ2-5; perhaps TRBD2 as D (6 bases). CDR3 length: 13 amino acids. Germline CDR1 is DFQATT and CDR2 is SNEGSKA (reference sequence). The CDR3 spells CGTEEGREETQYF. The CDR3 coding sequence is TGCGGTACGGAGGAGGGCCGAGAAGAGACCCAGTACTTC.

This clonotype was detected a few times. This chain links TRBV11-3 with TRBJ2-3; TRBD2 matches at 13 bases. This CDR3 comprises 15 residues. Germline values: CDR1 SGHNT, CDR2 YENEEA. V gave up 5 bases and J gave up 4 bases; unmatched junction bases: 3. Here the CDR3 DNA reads TGTGCCAGCAGCCTACTAGCGGGAGGGTCAGATACGCAGTATTTT. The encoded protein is CASSLLAGGSDTQYF.

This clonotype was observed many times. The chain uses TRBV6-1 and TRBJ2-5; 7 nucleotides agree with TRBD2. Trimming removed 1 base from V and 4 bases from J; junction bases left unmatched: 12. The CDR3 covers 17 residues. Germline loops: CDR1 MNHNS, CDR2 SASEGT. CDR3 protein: CASSEEPRTTGGETQYF. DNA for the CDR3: TGTGCCAGCAGTGAAGAACCCCGGACTACGGGGGGAGAGACCCAGTACTTC.

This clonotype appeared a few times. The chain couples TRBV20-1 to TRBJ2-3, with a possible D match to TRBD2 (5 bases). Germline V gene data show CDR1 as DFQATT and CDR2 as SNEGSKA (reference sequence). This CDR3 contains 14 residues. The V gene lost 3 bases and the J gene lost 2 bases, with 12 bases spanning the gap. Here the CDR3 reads CSASLGADTDTQYF. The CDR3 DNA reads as TGCAGTGCTAGCTTAGGAGCGGACACAGATACGCAGTATTTT.

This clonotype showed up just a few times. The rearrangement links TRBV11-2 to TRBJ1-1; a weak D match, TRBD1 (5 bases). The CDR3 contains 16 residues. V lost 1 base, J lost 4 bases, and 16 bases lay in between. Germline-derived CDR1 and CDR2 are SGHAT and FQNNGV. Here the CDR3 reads CASSLAGVVKSTEAFF. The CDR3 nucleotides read TGTGCCAGCAGCTTAGCGGGGGTCGTAAAGAGCACTGAAGCTTTCTTT. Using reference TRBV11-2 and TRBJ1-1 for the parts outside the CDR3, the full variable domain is EAGVAQSPRYKIIEKRQSVAFWCNPISGHATLYWYQQILGQGPKLLIQFQNNGVVDDSQLPKDRFSAERLKGVDSTLKIQPAKLEDSAVYLCASSLAGVVKSTEAFFGQGTRLTVV.